Listed below are T cell receptor beta chains from one sample, sequenced in a study of T cell repertoires in cytomegalovirus infection. TCRdb recomputed calls from the reads with MiXCR, one row per CDR3 protein. The profile shows almost 300,000 distinct CDR3 sequences, approximately 8.9% of them singletons. Sequenced sample: PBMCs. These receptors came from a human donor in good health (CMV status not recorded). Some clones in this sample may be carry-over from other donors' samples. CDR3s include the opening cysteine and the closing phenylalanine or tryptophan. D genes are given only for firm matches. Size tells how often a clone was seen (once, few, many) or the class of an expanded clone, and some rows leave it out.

>TRBJ1-3|many|NA|TRBV12-3/TRBV12-4
CASSFSNTIYF
TGTGCCAGCAGTTTCAGTAACACCATATATTTT
>TRBJ2-5|many|NA|TRBV7-2
CASSLTDGRETQYF
TGTGCCAGCAGCTTAACGGACGGGCGGGAGACCCAGTACTTC
>TRBJ2-7|many|TRBD1|TRBV29-1
CSARTGGNEQYF
TGCAGCGCCAGGACAGGGGGAAACGAGCAGTACTTC
>TRBJ2-1|many|NA|TRBV5-4
CASSSPLLLEGNEQFF
TGTGCCAGCAGCTCCCCTCTACTCCTGGAGGGCAATGAGCAGTTCTTC
>TRBJ2-3|many|TRBD2|TRBV10-3
CAITGSGGATDTQYF
TGTGCCATCACGGGTAGCGGGGGGGCCACAGATACGCAGTATTTT
>TRBJ2-2|many|TRBD1|TRBV7-9
CASSAPGQGAGELFF
TGTGCCAGCAGCGCCCCGGGACAGGGCGCCGGGGAGCTGTTTTTT
>TRBJ1-1|few|NA|TRBV2
CASSGTGQPEAFF
TGTGCCAGCAGTGGTACGGGACAACCTGAAGCTTTCTTT
>TRBJ1-5|many|NA|TRBV28
CASSLRGGLSQPQHF
TGTGCCAGCAGTTTACGTGGGGGGCTCAGTCAGCCCCAGCATTTT
>TRBJ1-4|few|TRBD1|TRBV2
CASTQGEGEKLFF
TGTGCCAGCACCCAGGGGGAGGGCGAAAAACTGTTTTTT
>TRBJ1-4|NA|TRBD1|TRBV7-9
CASSLGTAIFF
TGTGCCAGCAGCCTCGGGACAGCCATTTTTTTT
>TRBJ1-4|NA|NA|TRBV20-1
CSARTFQVDNEKLFF
TGCAGTGCTAGGACCTTTCAAGTGGATAATGAAAAACTGTTTTTT
>TRBJ2-1|few|NA|TRBV4-1
CASSQDSKGRNEQFF
TGCGCCAGCAGCCAAGATAGCAAGGGGAGGAATGAGCAGTTCTTC
>TRBJ2-3|NA|TRBD2|TRBV20-1
CSAPGLAGGFTDTQYF
TGCAGTGCTCCCGGACTAGCGGGGGGGTTCACAGATACGCAGTATTTT
>TRBJ2-5|many|NA|TRBV5-1
CASTNLIGMQETQYF
TGCGCCAGCACCAACCTTATTGGAATGCAAGAGACCCAGTACTTC
>TRBJ2-2|few|NA|TRBV19
CASSISGLNGELFF
TGTGCCAGTAGTATATCGGGATTGAACGGGGAGCTGTTTTTT
>TRBJ1-2|many|NA|TRBV20-1
CSASEKGHGYTF
TGCAGTGCTAGTGAAAAGGGGCATGGCTACACCTTC
>TRBJ1-1|few|NA|TRBV27
CASSLSAGEAFF
TGTGCCAGCAGTTTATCAGCAGGTGAAGCTTTCTTT
>TRBJ2-1|many|TRBD1|TRBV10-3
CAISESRGQVAGNEQFF
TGTGCCATCAGTGAGTCAAGGGGACAGGTTGCGGGGAATGAGCAGTTCTTC
>TRBJ2-1|many|NA|TRBV27
CASSFIPPRGLSYNEQFF
TGTGCCAGCAGTTTCATTCCCCCCAGGGGTTTATCCTACAATGAGCAGTTCTTC
>TRBJ2-1|few|TRBD2|TRBV11-2
CASSSGGPVTYNEQFF
TGTGCCAGCAGCTCGGGGGGGCCCGTGACATACAATGAGCAGTTCTTC
>TRBJ2-3|many|NA|TRBV3-1
CASSQVTHTQYF
TGTGCCAGCAGCCAAGTGACCCATACGCAGTATTTT
>TRBJ2-6|few|NA|TRBV14
CASSQGPFSSGANVLTF
TGTGCCAGCAGCCAAGGGCCGTTTAGCTCTGGGGCCAACGTCCTGACTTTC
>TRBJ2-1|many|NA|TRBV5-1
CASSFGARDNEQFF
TGCGCCAGCAGCTTCGGGGCAAGAGACAATGAGCAGTTCTTC
>TRBJ1-1|NA|NA|TRBV13
CASSSNTRRRGGGAFF
TGTGCCAGCAGCTCAAACACCCGAAGAAGGGGGGGGGGGGCTTTCTTT
>TRBJ1-4|NA|TRBD1|TRBV12-5
CASGLTTGGRELFF
TGTGCTAGTGGTTTGACGACAGGGGGCCGAGAACTGTTTTTT
>TRBJ1-5|many|NA|TRBV6-2/TRBV6-3
CASSSPWPQHF
TGTGCCAGCAGTTCCCCTTGGCCCCAGCATTTT
>TRBJ2-7|many|NA|TRBV20-1
CSASGRVAYEQYF
TGCAGTGCTAGCGGTAGGGTGGCCTACGAGCAGTACTTC
>TRBJ1-6|many|NA|TRBV6-5
CASKDSYNSPLHF
TGTGCCAGCAAGGACAGCTATAATTCACCCCTCCACTTT
>TRBJ2-7|many|TRBD1|TRBV15
CATSRERGQTYEQYF
TGTGCCACCAGCAGAGAAAGGGGACAGACCTACGAGCAGTACTTC
>TRBJ1-2|many|NA|TRBV7-2
CASSFVIQSGGYTF
TGTGCCAGCAGCTTTGTTATACAATCGGGAGGCTACACCTTC
>TRBJ2-1|NA|TRBD2|TRBV15
CATSRGLAGGPRNEQFF
TGTGCCACCAGCAGGGGACTAGCGGGGGGGCCACGCAATGAGCAGTTCTTC
>TRBJ1-2|many|NA|TRBV11-2
CASTRAEGINYGYTF
TGTGCCAGCACCCGAGCGGAAGGGATTAACTATGGCTACACCTTC
>TRBJ2-1|many|NA|TRBV2
CASNSGLSSYNEQFF
TGTGCCAGCAATTCGGGCCTCAGCTCCTACAATGAGCAGTTCTTC
>TRBJ1-2|many|TRBD1|TRBV29-1
CSVRQGDGYTF
TGCAGCGTTCGACAGGGTGACGGCTACACCTTC
>TRBJ2-5|many|TRBD1|TRBV7-2
CASTAYGTVRETQYF
TGTGCCAGCACCGCTTACGGGACAGTGAGGGAGACCCAGTACTTC
>TRBJ1-4|few|TRBD1|TRBV27
CASSLRDRANEKLFF
TGTGCCAGCAGTCTCCGGGACAGGGCTAATGAAAAACTGTTTTTT
>TRBJ2-6|NA|NA|TRBV20-1
CSARSGANVLTF
TGCAGTGCTCGGAGTGGGGCCAACGTCCTGACTTTC
>TRBJ2-3|few|TRBD1|TRBV20-1
CSASALGQGSTDTQYF
TGCAGTGCTAGTGCGCTGGGACAGGGGAGCACAGATACGCAGTATTTT
>TRBJ2-7|many|NA|TRBV5-6
CASSPGPVYEQYF
TGTGCCAGCAGCCCGGGACCGGTCTACGAGCAGTACTTC
>TRBJ1-2|many|NA|TRBV7-6
CASSNLAAGTRGYTF
TGTGCCAGCAGCAACTTGGCAGCAGGGACTCGGGGCTACACCTTC
>TRBJ2-3|many|NA|TRBV7-2
CASSHSAGPLIDTQYF
TGTGCCAGCAGCCACAGTGCCGGGCCTCTCATAGATACGCAGTATTTT
>TRBJ2-3|NA|NA|TRBV6-6
CASAGSTDTQYF
TGTGCCAGCGCAGGTAGCACAGATACGCAGTATTTT
>TRBJ2-1|NA|NA|TRBV19
CASSTLPHEQFF
TGTGCCAGTAGTACTTTACCACATGAGCAGTTCTTC
>TRBJ2-3|many|NA|TRBV6-2/TRBV6-3
CASSYGVADLRADTQYF
TGTGCCAGCAGTTATGGGGTAGCGGACCTCAGGGCAGATACGCAGTATTTT
>TRBJ2-1|many|TRBD2|TRBV28
CASSSGTSGYNEQFF
TGTGCCAGCAGTTCCGGGACTAGCGGGTACAATGAGCAGTTCTTC
>TRBJ1-2|many|NA|TRBV7-9
CASSSRKGDDYGYTF
TGTGCCAGCAGCTCCCGGAAAGGGGACGACTATGGCTACACCTTC
>TRBJ1-5|NA|NA|TRBV28
CASSLLGTHANQPQHF
TGTGCCAGCAGTTTGTTAGGGACGCATGCAAATCAGCCCCAGCATTTT
>TRBJ1-5|many|NA|TRBV7-8
CASSVLNQPQHF
TGTGCCAGCAGCGTATTAAATCAGCCCCAGCATTTT
>TRBJ1-1|NA|NA|TRBV9
CASSRGIPNTEAFF
TGTGCCAGCAGCCGTGGCATCCCGAACACTGAAGCTTTCTTT
>TRBJ2-7|few|NA|TRBV29-1
CSFSDGYEQYF
TGCAGCTTCAGTGACGGCTACGAGCAGTACTTC
>TRBJ1-6|few|NA|TRBV12-5
CATNESGPGGRDSPLHF
TGTGCTACCAACGAGTCAGGGCCAGGCGGGCGGGATTCACCCCTCCACTTT
>TRBJ1-1|NA|TRBD1|TRBV27
CASSLSDRANTEAFF
TGTGCCAGCAGTTTATCGGACAGGGCGAACACTGAAGCTTTCTTT
>TRBJ2-7|many|NA|TRBV6-2/TRBV6-3
CASSYDNRDFTTYEQYF
TGTGCCAGCAGTTACGACAACCGGGACTTCACCACCTACGAGCAGTACTTC
>TRBJ1-1|many|NA|TRBV12-3/TRBV12-4
CASSFGRNTEAFF
TGTGCCAGCAGTTTCGGGCGGAACACTGAAGCTTTCTTT
>TRBJ1-6|many|NA|TRBV20-1
CSASLVGGNSPLHF
TGCAGTGCTAGCCTCGTGGGGGGGAATTCACCCCTCCACTTT
>TRBJ2-6|few|TRBD1|TRBV6-2/TRBV6-3
CASSYGTGITGANVLTF
TGTGCCAGCAGTTATGGGACAGGGATCACTGGGGCCAACGTCCTGACTTTC